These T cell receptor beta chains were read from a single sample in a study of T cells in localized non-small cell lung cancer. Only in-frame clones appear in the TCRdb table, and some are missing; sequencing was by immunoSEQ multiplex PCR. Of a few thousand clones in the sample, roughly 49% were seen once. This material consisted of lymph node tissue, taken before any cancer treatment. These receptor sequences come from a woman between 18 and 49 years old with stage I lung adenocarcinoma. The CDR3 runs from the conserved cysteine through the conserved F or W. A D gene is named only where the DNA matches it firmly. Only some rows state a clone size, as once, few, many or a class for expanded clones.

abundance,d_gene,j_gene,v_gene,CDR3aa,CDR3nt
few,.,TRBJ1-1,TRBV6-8,CASGNRITEAFF,TGTGCCAGCGGGAACAGGATCACTGAAGCTTTCTTT
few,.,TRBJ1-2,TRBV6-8,CASMFSGALTTLF,TGTGCCAGCATGTTTTCCGGGGCGCTTACTACTCTCTTC
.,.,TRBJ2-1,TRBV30,CAWKYRSEQFF,TGTGCCTGGAAATATAGAAGTGAGCAGTTCTTC
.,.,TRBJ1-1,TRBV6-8,CASSYSSPGSVLNTEAFF,TGTGCCAGCAGTTACTCGAGCCCAGGGTCGGTACTGAACACTGAAGCTTTCTTT
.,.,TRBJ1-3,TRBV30,CACRGSGNTIYF,TGTGCCTGCAGGGGATCTGGAAACACCATATATTTT
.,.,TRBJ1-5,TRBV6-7,CASSRSNQPQHF,TGTGCCAGCAGCCGGAGCAATCAGCCCCAGCATTTT
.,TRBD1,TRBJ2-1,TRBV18,CASSPRQGGSGYNEQFF,TGTGCCAGCTCACCACGACAGGGCGGTAGTGGGTACAATGAGCAGTTCTTC
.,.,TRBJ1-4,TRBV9,CASGAPGPEKLFF,TGTGCCAGCGGAGCTCCAGGGCCTGAAAAACTGTTTTTT
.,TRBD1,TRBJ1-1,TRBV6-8,CASSYSPQGVDTEAFF,TGTGCCAGCAGTTACTCACCGCAGGGGGTAGACACTGAAGCTTTCTTT
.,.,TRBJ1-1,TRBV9,CASSPHPEGAAEAFF,TGTGCCAGCAGCCCCCACCCGGAAGGGGCCGCTGAAGCTTTCTTT
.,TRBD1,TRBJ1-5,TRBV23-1,CASSHHDRANQPQHF,TGCGCCAGCAGTCACCACGACAGGGCCAATCAGCCCCAGCATTTT
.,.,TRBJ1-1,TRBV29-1,CSAGVQGNTEAFF,TGCAGCGCCGGGGTGCAGGGAAACACTGAAGCTTTCTTT
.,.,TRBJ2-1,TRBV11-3,CASSLLEHGYNEQFF,TGTGCCAGCAGCTTACTTGAACACGGTTACAATGAGCAGTTCTTC
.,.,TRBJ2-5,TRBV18,CASSPITQETQYF,TGTGCCAGCTCCCCTATTACTCAAGAGACCCAGTACTTC
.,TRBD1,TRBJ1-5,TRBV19,CASSMDRGQPQHF,TGTGCCAGTAGTATGGACAGGGGTCAGCCCCAGCATTTT
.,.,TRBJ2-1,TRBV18,CASSPAAYNEQFF,TGTGCCAGCTCACCGGCGGCCTACAATGAGCAGTTCTTC
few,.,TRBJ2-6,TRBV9,CASSPSQASGANVLTF,TGTGCCAGCAGTCCTTCACAGGCCTCTGGGGCCAACGTCCTGACTTTC
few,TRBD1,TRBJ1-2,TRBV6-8,CAINSGQGYGYTF,TGTGCCATCAATTCGGGACAGGGCTATGGCTACACCTTC
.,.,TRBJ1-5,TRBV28,CASDWRAQPQHF,TGTGCCAGCGATTGGCGGGCTCAGCCCCAGCATTTT
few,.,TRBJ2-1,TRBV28,CASRTDYRTTLNNEQFF,TGTGCCAGCAGGACGGACTATAGGACTACCTTGAACAATGAGCAGTTCTTC
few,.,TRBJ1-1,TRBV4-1,CASSQESSTEAFF,TGCGCCAGCAGCCAAGAATCGAGCACTGAAGCTTTCTTT
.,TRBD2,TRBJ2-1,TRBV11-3,CASSLVAGAGNEQFF,TGTGCCAGCAGCTTGGTAGCGGGAGCTGGCAATGAGCAGTTCTTC
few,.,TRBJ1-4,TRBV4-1,CASSQGPRTNEKLFF,TGCGCCAGCAGCCAAGGACCGCGAACTAATGAAAAACTGTTTTTT
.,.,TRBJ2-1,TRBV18,CASSPPAGNNEQFF,TGTGCCAGCTCACCACCGGCGGGGAACAATGAGCAGTTCTTC
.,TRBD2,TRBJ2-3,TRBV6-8,CASSAWGGSTDTQYF,TGTGCCAGCAGTGCCTGGGGGGGGAGCACAGATACGCAGTATTTT
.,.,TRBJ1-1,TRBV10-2,CATTGQKDTEAFF,TGCGCCACAACGGGACAAAAAGACACTGAAGCTTTCTTT
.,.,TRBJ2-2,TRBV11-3,CASSLGGTDTGELFF,TGTGCCAGCAGCTTAGGGGGAACGGACACCGGGGAGCTGTTTTTT
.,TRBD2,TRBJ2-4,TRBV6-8,CASSYSRGGRAIVDKNIQYF,TGTGCCAGCAGTTACTCGAGAGGTGGGAGGGCGATCGTAGACAAAAACATTCAGTACTTC
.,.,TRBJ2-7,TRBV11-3,CASSLRVKPYEQYF,TGTGCCAGCAGCCTTCGGGTTAAGCCCTACGAGCAGTACTTC
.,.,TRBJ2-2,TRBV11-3,CASSFHTTGDNTGELFF,TGTGCCAGCAGCTTCCATACAACCGGGGATAACACCGGGGAGCTGTTTTTT
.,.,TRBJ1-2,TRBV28,CASSPPRGMNTF,TGTGCCAGCAGTCCTCCACGGGGTATGAACACCTTC
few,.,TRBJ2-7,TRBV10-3,CAISERQGKSEQYF,TGTGCCATCAGTGAAAGGCAGGGTAAGAGCGAGCAGTACTTC
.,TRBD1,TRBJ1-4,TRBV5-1,CASSLQGVPTNEKLFF,TGCGCCAGCAGCTTGCAGGGGGTTCCAACTAATGAAAAACTGTTTTTT
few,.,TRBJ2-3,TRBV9,CASSEESRYTQYF,TGTGCCAGCAGTGAAGAATCTCGGTATACGCAGTATTTT
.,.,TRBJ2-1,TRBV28,CASSLGYNEQFF,TGTGCCAGCAGTTTAGGATACAATGAGCAGTTCTTC
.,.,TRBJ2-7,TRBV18,CASSPQGLALHEQYF,TGTGCCAGCTCACCACAAGGGTTGGCGCTTCACGAGCAGTATTTC
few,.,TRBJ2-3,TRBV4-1,CASSQGEYLTDTQYF,TGCGCCAGCAGCCAAGGAGAGTATCTTACAGATACGCAGTATTTT
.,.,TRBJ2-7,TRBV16,CASSHRMGGTREQYF,TGTGCCAGCAGCCACCGTATGGGGGGAACGCGCGAGCAGTACTTC
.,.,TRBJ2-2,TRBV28,CASRRNTGELFF,TGTGCCAGCAGGAGGAACACCGGGGAGCTGTTTTTT
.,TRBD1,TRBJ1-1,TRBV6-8,CASSKGQATTEAFF,TGTGCCAGCAGCAAAGGACAGGCGACCACTGAAGCTTTCTTT